These 24 T cell receptor beta chains were sequenced from one sample in a study of TIL therapy for anti-PD-1-resistant metastatic lung cancer (dated by TCRdb to about 2021). TCR beta CDR3 regions were amplified from genomic DNA by bias-controlled multiplex PCR with the immunoSEQ v3 hsTCRB kit. The clones in this table, taken by TCRdb from immuneACCESS, are in-frame only. Not every clone is retained; where verified, under half of the shortfall comes from an unresolved V gene, and the cause of the rest is unknown. The sample yields more than 55,000 clones; under 75% were counted once. Together, the top ten hold over 6.5% of the sample. The time point label, read with the paper, signifies: pre-treatment sample, taken before nivolumab and TIL therapy. The specimen comprised blood, sampled at baseline. Source of these receptors: a person aged 25 to 85 with non-small cell lung cancer.

This clone has a single count. The rearrangement links TRBV28 to TRBJ2-7; no clear D. From germline, CDR1 is MDHEN and CDR2 SYDVKM. CDR3 size: 14 residues. Trimming left V 1 base short and J 3 bases short, with 10 bases between. As DNA, the CDR3 is TGTGCCAGCAGTTTATCCCGGAAAGACTACGAGCAGTACTTC. Translated, it gives CASSLSRKDYEQYF.

This clone has just a few counts. The chain has TRBV2 and TRBJ2-2; TRBD1 might be the D (7 bases). V was pared by 6 bases and J by 4 bases, with 18 bases between. The CDR3 runs 16 residues. The germline CDR1 and CDR2 sequences are SNHLY and FYNNEI. The CDR3 region is CASRRDREVGTGELFF. CDR3 nucleotides: TGTGCCAGCAGACGTGACAGGGAGGTGGGCACCGGGGAGCTGTTTTTT.

The chain uses TRBV2 and TRBJ1-6; D remains ambiguous. Germline values: CDR1 SNHLY, CDR2 FYNNEI. This CDR3 has 12 amino acids. Between the trimmed V and J ends, which lost 11 bases and 8 bases, there was a span of 13 bases. The CDR3 bases are TGTGCCTCCGGACGGGAGGATTCACCCCTCCACTTT. It yields the protein CASGREDSPLHF.

The chain links TRBV6-1 to TRBJ2-2; D perhaps matches TRBD1 (5 bases). The CDR3 totals 15 residues. From germline, CDR1 is MNHNS and CDR2 SASEGT. Trimming left V 5 bases short and J 1 base short, with 11 bases between. CDR3 in DNA: TGTGCCAGCAGTTTCGACAGACGGAACACCGGGGAGCTGTTTTTT. As protein: CASSFDRRNTGELFF.

The V and J genes are TRBV2 and TRBJ2-6, with no clear D. Germline loops: CDR1 SNHLY, CDR2 FYNNEI. The CDR3 length is 13 residues. V was cut by 1 base and J by 3 bases, with 1 base left in between. This CDR3 is CASSEGGANVLTF. Here the CDR3 DNA reads TGTGCCAGCAGTGAAGGTGGGGCCAACGTCCTGACTTTC.

V is TRBV5-4 and J is TRBJ1-1, with TRBD1 identical over 7 bases. This CDR3 is built from 14 residues. Trimming removed 5 bases from V and 5 bases from J; junction bases left unmatched: 9. Germline V lookup: CDR1 SGHNT, CDR2 YYREEE (reference sequence). This chain's CDR3 is CASSSRTGQTEAFF. CDR3 sequence (DNA): TGTGCCAGCAGTTCAAGGACAGGACAAACTGAAGCTTTCTTT.

This chain joins TRBV5-1 and TRBJ2-5; D gene uncertain. The length of the CDR3 is 15 residues. Germline V gives CDR1 SGHRS, CDR2 YFSETQ. V lost 0 bases, J lost 1 base, and 10 bases lay in between. CDR3 loop: CASSLATGPQETQYF. The CDR3 DNA reads TGCGCCAGCAGCTTGGCAACCGGTCCCCAAGAGACCCAGTACTTC.

This clone turned up a few times. V and J are TRBV5-1 and TRBJ1-5, with 9 bases matching TRBD1. The CDR3 loop spans 15 amino acids. V shed 4 bases, J shed 1 base, and the junction held 3 bases outside the gene matches. Germline CDR1 reads SGHRS; CDR2 reads YFSETQ. CDR3 residues: CASSRTGESNQPQHF. For the CDR3, the DNA is TGCGCCAGCAGCCGGACAGGGGAAAGCAATCAGCCCCAGCATTTT.

V usage is TRBV7-2 and J usage is TRBJ2-3; tentative D call: TRBD1 (5 bases). Trimming cost V 2 bases and J 6 bases, with 9 bases left between them. The CDR3 sequence is 13 residues long. Germline V CDR1 and CDR2: SGHTA, FQGNSA. CDR3 region: CASSLYRTDTQYF. The CDR3 DNA reads as TGTGCCAGCAGCTTATACAGGACCGATACGCAGTATTTT. Together with reference TRBV7-2 and TRBJ2-3, the CDR3 gives the full variable domain: GAGVSQSPSNKVTEKGKDVELRCDPISGHTALYWYRQSLGQGLEFLIYFQGNSAPDKSGLPSDRFSAERTGGSVSTLTIQRTQQEDSAVYLCASSLYRTDTQYFGPGTRLTVL.

V usage is TRBV5-4 and J usage is TRBJ2-5; 8 bases agree with TRBD2. The germline gives CDR1 SGHNT, CDR2 YYREEE (reference sequence). V lost 3 bases to trimming and J lost 4 bases; unmatched junction nucleotides: 8. There are 15 residues in the CDR3. CDR3 sequence reads: CASSSGTGGRETQYF. The CDR3 coding sequence is TGTGCCAGCAGCTCGGGGACGGGAGGGCGAGAGACCCAGTACTTC.

The rearrangement uses TRBV7-9 and TRBJ2-7; D gene ambiguous. The ends were cut back, 8 bases at V and 0 bases at J, with 14 bases in the middle. CDR1 and CDR2 (germline): SEHNR, FQNEAQ (reference sequence). This CDR3 comprises 14 residues. CDR3 in amino acids: CASPTKDLSYEQYF. In nucleotides, the CDR3 is TGTGCCAGCCCAACCAAGGACCTCTCCTACGAGCAGTACTTC.

This clone was observed a few times. The V gene is TRBV2, the J gene TRBJ1-2; D perhaps matches TRBD1 (6 bases). Trimming took off 2 bases at V and 8 bases at J, with 9 bases between the two ends. The CDR3 totals 12 residues. Germline V gene lookup returns CDR1 SNHLY and CDR2 FYNNEI. The CDR3 DNA follows: TGTGCCAGCAGTGAAACAGGGTGGGGCTACACCTTC. Amino acids: CASSETGWGYTF.

The chain uses TRBV5-5 and TRBJ1-4, with 10 bases identical to TRBD1. Germline-derived CDR1 and CDR2 are SGHKS and YYEKEE (reference sequence). The CDR3 sequence is 15 residues long. The V and J ends lost 3 bases and 8 bases, in that order; junction bases with no gene match: 7. The CDR3 DNA is TGTGCCAGCAGCTGGTTCGGGACAGGGGAGGAAAAACTGTTTTTT. Protein sequence: CASSWFGTGEEKLFF.

The chain links TRBV7-2 to TRBJ2-2; D is ambiguous. Trimming removed 3 bases from V and 2 bases from J, with 7 bases in between. Germline lookup yields CDR1 SGHTA and CDR2 FQGNSA. The CDR3 extends over 14 amino acids. The CDR3 protein is CASSLGRNTGELFF. The CDR3 region has the DNA TGTGCCAGCAGCTTGGGCCGAAACACCGGGGAGCTGTTTTTT.

A few counts support this clone. V is TRBV30 and J is TRBJ1-5, with TRBD1 as a possible D gene (5 bases). Germline CDR1 reads GTSNPN; CDR2 reads SVGIG (reference sequence). V lost 5 bases and J lost 0, with 11 bases in between. This CDR3 comprises 14 residues. This CDR3 is CAWGGEYSNQPQHF. CDR3 bases: TGTGCCTGGGGGGGGGAGTATAGCAATCAGCCCCAGCATTTT. The full variable domain, its missing parts supplied by reference TRBV30 and TRBJ1-5, is SQTIHQWPATLVQPVGSPLSLECTVEGTSNPNLYWYRQAAGRGLQLLFYSVGIGQISSEVPQNLSASRPQDRQFILSSKKLLLSDSGFYLCAWGGEYSNQPQHFGDGTRLSIL.

The chain recombines TRBV19 with TRBJ2-5; D is tentatively TRBD1 or TRBD2 (6 bases each). Trimming pared 10 bases from V and 8 bases from J, leaving 23 bases between. This CDR3 is built from 14 residues. Germline V gene lookup returns CDR1 LNHDA and CDR2 SQIVND (reference sequence). For the CDR3, the DNA is TGTGCCACTAATGGGGGGCACCGGCCCCTAACCCAGTACTTC. Translating gives CATNGGHRPLTQYF.

The gene calls are TRBV9 and TRBJ2-2; D gene uncertain. The V end lost 3 bases, the J end lost 0 bases, and 6 bases lay between the germline ends. Germline CDR1 SGDLS, CDR2 YYNGEE. This CDR3 spans 14 amino acids. The CDR3 bases are TGTGCCAGCAGCGAGCAGACGAACACCGGGGAGCTGTTTTTT. Translating it yields CASSEQTNTGELFF.

The J gene is TRBJ1-1, the V gene TRBV19; 8 bases fit TRBD1. The V gene's germline CDR1 is LNHDA and CDR2 SQIVND (reference sequence). V lost 5 bases, J lost 3 bases, and 8 bases stayed unmatched. The CDR3 has 15 residues. CDR3 amino acids: CASSSLDRVYTEAFF. CDR3 DNA: TGTGCCAGTAGTTCCCTGGACAGGGTCTACACTGAAGCTTTCTTT.

The V gene is TRBV28, the J gene TRBJ2-7, with D perhaps matching TRBD2 (5 bases). Germline-derived CDR1 and CDR2 are MDHEN and SYDVKM. The CDR3 consists of 11 residues. Between the trimmed V and J ends, which lost 11 bases and 4 bases, there was a span of 12 bases. The CDR3 coding sequence is TGTGCCGGTCTAGCTAAATACGAGCAGTACTTC. Protein: CAGLAKYEQYF.

The chain recombines TRBV19 with TRBJ2-7, with 8 bases matching TRBD1. This CDR3 has 11 amino acids. Germline assignment: CDR1 LNHDA and CDR2 SQIVND (reference sequence). V was clipped by 8 bases and J by 5 bases; unmatched bases: 2. Here the CDR3 DNA reads TGTGCCAGTGGACAGGGCCACGAGCAGTACTTC. Translating gives CASGQGHEQYF.

The chain uses TRBV29-1 and TRBJ2-1, with 7 bases lining up with TRBD2. V gave up 6 bases and J gave up 3 bases; unmatched junction bases: 8. This CDR3 is built from 14 residues. Germline V gene data show CDR1 as SQVTM and CDR2 as ANQGSEA. CDR3 sequence (DNA): TGCAGCGTCCTTCCCGGGACTAACTACAATGAGCAGTTCTTC. Encoded protein: CSVLPGTNYNEQFF.

The chain couples TRBV5-4 to TRBJ1-2; TRBD1 might be the D (6 bases). There are 16 residues in the CDR3. Trimming shortened V by 0 bases and J by 4 bases, and 16 bases separated the two germline ends. Germline V gene sequence: CDR1 SGHNT, CDR2 YYREEE (reference sequence). The DNA of the CDR3 is TGTGCCAGCAGCTTGGCCGGGGGGGGCGTAGGCTATGGCTACACCTTC. Its translation: CASSLAGGGVGYGYTF.

The rearrangement links TRBV7-8 to TRBJ1-5, with D hard to call. The V end lost 3 bases, the J end lost 2 bases, and 14 bases lay between the germline ends. The length of the CDR3 is 16 residues. The germline V gene encodes CDR1 SGHVS and CDR2 FQNEAQ. In DNA, the CDR3 is TGTGCCAGCAGCTTGGATGTCCCCCGGGGCAATCAGCCCCAGCATTTT. This sequence encodes CASSLDVPRGNQPQHF. Filled out from reference TRBV7-8 and TRBJ1-5, the complete variable domain reads GAGVSQSPRYKVAKRGQDVALRCDPISGHVSLFWYQQALGQGPEFLTYFQNEAQLDKSGLPSDRFFAERPEGSVSTLKIQRTQQEDSAVYLCASSLDVPRGNQPQHFGDGTRLSIL.

This sequence joins TRBV5-1 and TRBJ2-3; 7 bases are a match to TRBD2. V shed 0 bases, J shed 3 bases, and the junction held 4 bases outside the gene matches. Germline V lookup: CDR1 SGHRS, CDR2 YFSETQ. The CDR3 has 15 residues. The CDR3 protein is CASSLGGSVTDTQYF. The CDR3 coding sequence is TGCGCCAGCAGCTTGGGCGGGAGTGTAACAGATACGCAGTATTTT.